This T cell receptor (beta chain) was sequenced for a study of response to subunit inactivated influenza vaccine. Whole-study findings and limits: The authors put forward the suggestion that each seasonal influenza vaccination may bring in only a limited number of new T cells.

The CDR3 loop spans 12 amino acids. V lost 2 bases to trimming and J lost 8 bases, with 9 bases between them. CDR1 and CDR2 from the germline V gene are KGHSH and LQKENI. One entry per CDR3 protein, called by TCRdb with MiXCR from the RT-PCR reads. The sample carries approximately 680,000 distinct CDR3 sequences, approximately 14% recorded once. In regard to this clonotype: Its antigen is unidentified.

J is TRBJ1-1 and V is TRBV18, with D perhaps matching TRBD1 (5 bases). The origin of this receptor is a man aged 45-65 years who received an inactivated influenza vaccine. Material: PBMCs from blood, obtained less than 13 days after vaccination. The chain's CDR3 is CASSPSQGEAFF. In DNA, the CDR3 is TGTGCCAGCTCACCAAGCCAGGGAGAAGCTTTCTTT. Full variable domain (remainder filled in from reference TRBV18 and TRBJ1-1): NAGVMQNPRHLVRRRGQEARLRCSPMKGHSHVYWYRQLPEEGLKFMVYLQKENIIDESGMPKERFSAEFPKEGPSILRIQQVVRGDSAAYFCASSPSQGEAFFGQGTRLTVV.